This is a list of T cell receptor beta chains from one sample in a study of Ad26.COV2.S vaccination and SARS-CoV-2 variants. Clones were read by immunoSEQ multiplex PCR, and TCRdb kept only the in-frame ones, dropping some. The table lists 300,000 to 350,000 clones, 70% to 90% of them singletons. The sequencing here drew on peripheral blood, taken in a trial of Ad26.COV2.S vaccine versus placebo. These receptors were obtained from a person aged 18-65 years who received the Ad26.COV2.S COVID-19 vaccine or a placebo. Both conserved end residues are part of each CDR3. Each record gives: J gene, D gene, V gene, clone size, CDR3 DNA, CDR3 protein. The D gene is left open where the match is weak. Some rows have no size entry. The others give once, few or many, or a class for an expanded clone.

TRBJ1-1	TRBD1	TRBV5-1	.	TGCGCCAGCAGCGGACGGACAGGGAACACTGAAGCTTTCTTT	CASSGRTGNTEAFF
TRBJ1-2	.	TRBV5-1	.	TGCGCCAGCAGCTTAGGACTGAACTATGGCTACACCTTC	CASSLGLNYGYTF
TRBJ2-2	.	TRBV24-1	.	TGTGCCACCAGTGTCCTCTACGGGGCGAACACCGGGGAGCTGTTTTTT	CATSVLYGANTGELFF
TRBJ1-2	.	TRBV29-1	.	TGCAGCGTTGGTCAGGGGCTAGAATATGGCTACACCTTC	CSVGQGLEYGYTF
TRBJ1-2	TRBD1	TRBV3-1/TRBV3-2	.	TGTGCCAGCAGCGTCCAGGCCGGGACAGACGATGGCTACACCTTC	CASSVQAGTDDGYTF
TRBJ2-3	.	TRBV11-3	.	TGTGCCAGCAGCCCGAATCGCGCAGATACGCAGTATTTT	CASSPNRADTQYF
TRBJ2-1	TRBD2	TRBV11-3	.	TGTGCCAGCAGCTCGGGACTAGCGGGGGCCGAGGATGAGCAGTTCTTC	CASSSGLAGAEDEQFF
TRBJ1-1	.	TRBV18	.	TGTGCCAGCTCACCACGAAGAGGGGGCACTGAAGCTTTCTTT	CASSPRRGGTEAFF
TRBJ2-7	.	TRBV15	.	TGTGCCACCAGCAGAGATATGGATGCCCTCGAGCAGTACTTC	CATSRDMDALEQYF
TRBJ2-2	TRBD1	TRBV28	.	TGTGCCAGCAGTTCTCCGGGACAGCTAAACACCGGGGAGCTGTTTTTT	CASSSPGQLNTGELFF
TRBJ2-3	.	TRBV5-6	.	TGTGCCAGCAGCTCTCCGTGGACAGGCACAGATACGCAGTATTTT	CASSSPWTGTDTQYF
TRBJ1-6	TRBD1	TRBV10-3	.	TGTGCCATCAGTGGGGACAGGGCCGTAACTTCACCCCTCCACTTT	CAISGDRAVTSPLHF
TRBJ1-1	.	TRBV7-2	.	TGTGCCAGCAGACGGGACACCCTGAACACTGAAGCTTTCTTT	CASRRDTLNTEAFF
TRBJ2-3	.	TRBV6-4	.	TGTGCCAGCAGTGACAGGTCTAAGTCAGATACGCAGTATTTT	CASSDRSKSDTQYF
TRBJ2-1	.	TRBV1	.	TGCACCAGCAGCCAGGAACCTAGCGGGGGCTCCTACAATGAGCAGTTCTTC	CTSSQEPSGGSYNEQFF
TRBJ1-1	.	TRBV3-1/TRBV3-2	.	TGTGCCAGCAGCCAAGCTCAGGCCCTCGGCACTGAAGCTTTCTTT	CASSQAQALGTEAFF
TRBJ1-5	.	TRBV27	.	TGTGCCAGCACTGTTCGGGGTTTATATCAGCCCCAGCATTTT	CASTVRGLYQPQHF
TRBJ2-7	.	TRBV18	.	TGTGCCAGCTCACCCGAAGCGAGAATTGGCGAGCAGTACTTC	CASSPEARIGEQYF
TRBJ2-1	.	TRBV7-2	.	TGTGCCAGCAGCTTAGCCACCGGGGGGCAGTTCTTC	CASSLATGGQFF
TRBJ1-3	.	TRBV3-1/TRBV3-2	once	TGTGCCAGCAGCCAAGATTTAGGAACCAGAAACACCATATATTTT	CASSQDLGTRNTIYF
TRBJ2-1	TRBD1	TRBV12-5	.	TGTGCTAGTGGTTTGGCCCCGGGGACAGCTGCCTTGCATGAGCAGTTCTTC	CASGLAPGTAALHEQFF
TRBJ1-2	.	TRBV7-9	few	TGTGCCAGCAGCTTAGGGAGCAGGGCGGAGGGCTACACCTTC	CASSLGSRAEGYTF
TRBJ1-1	.	TRBV6-5	.	TGTGCCAGCAGTTTCCAAGACAGGCTCGGCACTGAAGCTTTCTTT	CASSFQDRLGTEAFF
TRBJ1-2	.	TRBV7-2	.	TGTGCCAGCCTAACAAACGGGCTACAGTTCTATGGCTACACCTTC	CASLTNGLQFYGYTF
TRBJ1-5	.	TRBV7-2	.	TGTGCCAGCAGCTTAGACGGGGCTCAGCCCCAGCATTTT	CASSLDGAQPQHF
TRBJ2-2	.	TRBV24-1	.	TGTGCCACCAGTGACGGACTCCGGGCCGGGGAGCTGTTTTTT	CATSDGLRAGELFF
TRBJ1-5	.	TRBV4-3	.	TGCGCCAGCAGCCAAGATAGCGGTGGTCGACAGCCCCAGCATTTT	CASSQDSGGRQPQHF
TRBJ1-1	.	TRBV9	.	TGTGCCAGCAGCGTAGCACCAGGCACTGAAGCTTTCTTT	CASSVAPGTEAFF
TRBJ1-2	.	TRBV5-4	many	TGTGCCAGCAGCGAGAATCGTCCGGCCAACTATGGCTACACCTTC	CASSENRPANYGYTF
TRBJ2-5	TRBD2	TRBV2	.	TGTGCCAGCAGGCTTAGCGGGACCGGGGAGACCCAGTACTTC	CASRLSGTGETQYF
TRBJ1-2	.	TRBV29-1	once	TGCAGCGTAAGACAGGCCGCGGGTTATGGCTACACCTTC	CSVRQAAGYGYTF
TRBJ1-2	TRBD1	TRBV30	few	TGTGCCTGGAGTACCCCAGGGGGGTTCTATGGCTACACCTTC	CAWSTPGGFYGYTF
TRBJ2-3	.	TRBV24-1	.	TGTGCCACCAGTGGGCGGGGACAACACACAGATACGCAGTATTTT	CATSGRGQHTDTQYF
TRBJ1-1	TRBD1	TRBV19	.	TGTGCCAGTAGTCCCGCCGGGACAGTGAACACTGAAGCTTTCTTT	CASSPAGTVNTEAFF
TRBJ1-2	TRBD1	TRBV28	once	TGTGCCAGCAGTCCGACAGGGTTACAAGCTAACTATGGCTACACCTTC	CASSPTGLQANYGYTF
TRBJ2-3	TRBD2	TRBV6-2/TRBV6-3	few	TGTGCCAGCAGTCCCCTAGCGGAGACTAGCACAGATACGCAGTATTTT	CASSPLAETSTDTQYF
TRBJ2-7	TRBD1	TRBV19	.	TGTGCCAGTAGTATAGAAGGAGACAGGGGCAACGAGCAGTACTTC	CASSIEGDRGNEQYF
TRBJ1-1	.	TRBV18	few	TGTGCCAGCTCACCATCAGCCACAGGGTTTGGTGAAGCTTTCTTT	CASSPSATGFGEAFF
TRBJ1-5	TRBD1	TRBV18	few	TGTGCCAGCTCACCACGGACAGGGGGCCATCAGCCCCAGCATTTT	CASSPRTGGHQPQHF
TRBJ2-3	.	TRBV5-4	.	TGTGCCAGCAGCCCTCGACCCCCTGGGGAGCGTGGGAACACAGATACGCAGTATTTT	CASSPRPPGERGNTDTQYF
TRBJ2-7	.	TRBV9	.	TGTGCCAGCAGCGTAGGAGGGCAGGCCCAGGGAGGCGAGCAGTACTTC	CASSVGGQAQGGEQYF
TRBJ2-2	.	TRBV11-3	.	TGTGCCAGCAGCTTTAAAGCTGGCGCCGGGGAGCTGTTTTTT	CASSFKAGAGELFF
TRBJ1-4	.	TRBV19	.	TGTGCCAGTAGTATAAGGGGTGAAAAACTGTTTTTT	CASSIRGEKLFF
TRBJ2-2	.	TRBV29-1	.	TGCAGCGTTGAAGTTTCGATCGGGGAGCTGTTTTTT	CSVEVSIGELFF
TRBJ2-1	TRBD2	TRBV5-1	.	TGCGCCAGCAGCTTTACTAGCGGGGGGTGGAATGAGCAGTTCTTC	CASSFTSGGWNEQFF
TRBJ1-1	.	TRBV7-9	.	TGTGCCAGCAGACCAGGGCCAAACCGGGACACTGAAGCTTTCTTT	CASRPGPNRDTEAFF
TRBJ1-4	.	TRBV7-9	.	TGTGCCAGCAGCTTAGCGCAAGGGTTAGGAGAAAAACTGTTTTTT	CASSLAQGLGEKLFF
TRBJ2-1	TRBD2	TRBV5-1	.	TGCGCCAGCCAAGGGACTAGCCTTAGCAATGAGCAGTTCTTC	CASQGTSLSNEQFF
TRBJ1-2	TRBD1	TRBV6-5	.	TGTGCCAGCAGTTCCCCCGCGGGACAGAACTATGGCTACACCTTC	CASSSPAGQNYGYTF